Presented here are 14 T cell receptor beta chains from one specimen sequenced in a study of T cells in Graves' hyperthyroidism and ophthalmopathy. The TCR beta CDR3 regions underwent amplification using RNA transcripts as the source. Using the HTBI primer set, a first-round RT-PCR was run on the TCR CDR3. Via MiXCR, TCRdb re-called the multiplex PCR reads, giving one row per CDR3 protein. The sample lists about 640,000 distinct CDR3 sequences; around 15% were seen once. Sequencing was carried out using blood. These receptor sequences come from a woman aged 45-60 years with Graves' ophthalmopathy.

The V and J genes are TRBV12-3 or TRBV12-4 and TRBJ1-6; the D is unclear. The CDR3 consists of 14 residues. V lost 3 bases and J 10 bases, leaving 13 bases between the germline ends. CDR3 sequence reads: CASSFGGGQSPLHF. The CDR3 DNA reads TGTGCCAGCAGTTTTGGCGGTGGTCAATCACCCCTCCACTTT.

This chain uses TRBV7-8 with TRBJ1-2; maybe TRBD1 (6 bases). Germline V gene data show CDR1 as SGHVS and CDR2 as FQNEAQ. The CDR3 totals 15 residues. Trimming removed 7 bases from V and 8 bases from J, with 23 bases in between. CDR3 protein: CASTNGGAPRGGYTF. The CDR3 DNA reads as TGTGCCAGCACAAACGGGGGGGCTCCCAGAGGGGGCTACACCTTC. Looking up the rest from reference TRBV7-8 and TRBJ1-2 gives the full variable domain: GAGVSQSPRYKVAKRGQDVALRCDPISGHVSLFWYQQALGQGPEFLTYFQNEAQLDKSGLPSDRFFAERPEGSVSTLKIQRTQQEDSAVYLCASTNGGAPRGGYTFGSGTRLTVV.

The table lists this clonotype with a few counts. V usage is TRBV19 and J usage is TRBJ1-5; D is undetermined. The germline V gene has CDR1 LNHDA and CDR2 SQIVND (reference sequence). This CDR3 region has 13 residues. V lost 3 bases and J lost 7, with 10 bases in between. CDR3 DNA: TGTGCCAGTAGTATTAGTGGGGTCCAGCCCCAGCATTTT. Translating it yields CASSISGVQPQHF. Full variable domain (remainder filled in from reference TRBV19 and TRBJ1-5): DGGITQSPKYLFRKEGQNVTLSCEQNLNHDAMYWYRQDPGQGLRLIYYSQIVNDFQKGDIAEGYSVSREKKESFPLTVTSAQKNPTAFYLCASSISGVQPQHFGDGTRLSIL.

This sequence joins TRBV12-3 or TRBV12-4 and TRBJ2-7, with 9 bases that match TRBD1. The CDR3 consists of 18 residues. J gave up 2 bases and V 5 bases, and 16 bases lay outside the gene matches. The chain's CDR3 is CASSLTGGPRRPTYEQYF. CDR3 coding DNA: TGTGCCAGCAGTCTCACAGGGGGCCCCCGCCGCCCAACCTACGAGCAGTACTTC.

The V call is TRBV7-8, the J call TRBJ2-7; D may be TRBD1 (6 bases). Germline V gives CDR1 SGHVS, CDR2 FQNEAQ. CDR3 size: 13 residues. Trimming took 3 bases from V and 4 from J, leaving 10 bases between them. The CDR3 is CASSFRQDYEQYF. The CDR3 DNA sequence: TGTGCCAGCAGCTTTCGACAGGATTACGAGCAGTACTTC.

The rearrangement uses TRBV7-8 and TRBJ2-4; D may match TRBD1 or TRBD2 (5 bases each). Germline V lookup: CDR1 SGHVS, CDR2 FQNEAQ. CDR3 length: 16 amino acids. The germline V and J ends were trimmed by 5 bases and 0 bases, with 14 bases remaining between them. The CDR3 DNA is TGTGCCAGCAGCCCCCCGGGACGGCGAGCCAAAAACATTCAGTACTTC. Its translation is CASSPPGRRAKNIQYF.

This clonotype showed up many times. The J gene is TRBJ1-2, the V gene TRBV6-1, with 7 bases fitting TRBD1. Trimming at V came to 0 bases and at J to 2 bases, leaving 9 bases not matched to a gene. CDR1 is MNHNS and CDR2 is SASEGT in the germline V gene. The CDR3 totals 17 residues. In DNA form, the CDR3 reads TGTGCCAGCAGTGAAGCGCGGCGACAGGGTAAAAACTATGGCTACACCTTC. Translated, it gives CASSEARRQGKNYGYTF.

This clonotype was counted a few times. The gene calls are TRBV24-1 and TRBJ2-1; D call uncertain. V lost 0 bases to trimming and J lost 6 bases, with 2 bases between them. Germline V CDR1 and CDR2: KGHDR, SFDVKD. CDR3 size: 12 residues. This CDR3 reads CATSDLTNEQFF. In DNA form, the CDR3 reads TGTGCCACCAGTGATTTGACCAATGAGCAGTTCTTC.

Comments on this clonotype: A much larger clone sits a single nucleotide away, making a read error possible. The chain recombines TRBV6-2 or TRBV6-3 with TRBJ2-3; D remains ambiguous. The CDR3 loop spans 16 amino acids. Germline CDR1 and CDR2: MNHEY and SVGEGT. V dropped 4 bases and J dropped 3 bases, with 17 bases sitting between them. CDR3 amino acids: CASSLRALGMTDTQYF. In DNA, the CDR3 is TGTGCCAGCAGTTTGCGAGCGCTTGGGATGACAGATACGCAGTATTTT.

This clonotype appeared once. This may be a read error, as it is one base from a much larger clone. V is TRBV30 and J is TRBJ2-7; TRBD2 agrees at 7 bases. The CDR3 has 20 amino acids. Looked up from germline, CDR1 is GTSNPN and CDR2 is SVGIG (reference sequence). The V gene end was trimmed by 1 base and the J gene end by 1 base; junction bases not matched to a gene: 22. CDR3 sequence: CAWSDVGGSGLVGGSYEQYF. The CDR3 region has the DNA TGTGCCTGGAGTGATGTCGGGGGGTCAGGGCTAGTGGGAGGTTCCTACGAGCAGTACTTC. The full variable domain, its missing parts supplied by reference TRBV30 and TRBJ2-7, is SQTIHQWPATLVQPVGSPLSLECTVEGTSNPNLYWYRQAAGRGLQLLFYSVGIGQISSEVPQNLSASRPQDRQFILSSKKLLLSDSGFYLCAWSDVGGSGLVGGSYEQYFGPGTRLTVT.

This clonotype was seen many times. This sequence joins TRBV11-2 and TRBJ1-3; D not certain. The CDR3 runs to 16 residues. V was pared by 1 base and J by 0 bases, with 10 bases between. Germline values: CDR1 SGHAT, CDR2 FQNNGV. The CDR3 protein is CASSLGVGSSGNTIYF. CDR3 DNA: TGTGCCAGCAGCTTAGGTGTGGGGAGCTCTGGAAACACCATATATTTT. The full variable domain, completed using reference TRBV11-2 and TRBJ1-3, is EAGVAQSPRYKIIEKRQSVAFWCNPISGHATLYWYQQILGQGPKLLIQFQNNGVVDDSQLPKDRFSAERLKGVDSTLKIQPAKLEDSAVYLCASSLGVGSSGNTIYFGEGSWLTVV.

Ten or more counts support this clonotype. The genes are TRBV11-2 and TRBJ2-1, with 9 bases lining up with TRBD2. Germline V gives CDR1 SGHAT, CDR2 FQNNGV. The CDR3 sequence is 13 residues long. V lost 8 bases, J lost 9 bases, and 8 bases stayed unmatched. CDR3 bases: TGTGCCAGCGGCCTAGCGGGATACGTTGAGCAGTTCTTC. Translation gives CASGLAGYVEQFF.

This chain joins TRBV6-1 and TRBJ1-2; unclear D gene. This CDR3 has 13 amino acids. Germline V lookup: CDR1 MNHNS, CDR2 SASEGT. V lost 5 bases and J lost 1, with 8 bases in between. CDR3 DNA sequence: TGTGCCAGCAGTCTCAGCATTAACTATGGCTACACCTTC. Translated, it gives CASSLSINYGYTF.

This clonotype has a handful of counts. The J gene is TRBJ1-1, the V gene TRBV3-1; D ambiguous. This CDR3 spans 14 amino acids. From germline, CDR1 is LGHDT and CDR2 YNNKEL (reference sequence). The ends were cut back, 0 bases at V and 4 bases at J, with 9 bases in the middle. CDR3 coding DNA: TGTGCCAGCAGCCAAGAGAGGGAGGTCACTGAAGCTTTCTTT. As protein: CASSQEREVTEAFF. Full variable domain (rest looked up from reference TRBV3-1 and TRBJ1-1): DTAVSQTPKYLVTQMGNDKSIKCEQNLGHDTMYWYKQDSKKFLKIMFSYNNKELIINETVPNRFSPKSPDKAHLNLHINSLELGDSAVYFCASSQEREVTEAFFGQGTRLTVV.